The table lists the clone carrying this TCR beta chain with a count of one. The data were taken from a study of control samples from healthy donors and cancer patients. The method was immunoSEQ multiplex PCR; TCRdb's version includes in-frame clones alone and lacks a portion of them. The sample consists of 150,000 to 200,000 clones, around nine tenths of them appearing once. Looked up from germline, CDR1 is SGHNT and CDR2 is YYREEE (reference sequence). CDR3 length: 15 amino acids. V was clipped by 4 bases and J by 1 base, with 11 bases between them. The chain links TRBV5-4 to TRBJ2-2; perhaps TRBD1 as D (5 bases). The sequence derives from a woman in her thirties in good health. Input material: blood. CDR3 DNA sequence: TGTGCCAGCAGCAGCTTCGGACAGAACACCGGGGAGCTGTTTTTT. Translated, it gives CASSSFGQNTGELFF. The full variable domain, rest sourced from reference TRBV5-4 and TRBJ2-2, is ETGVTQSPTHLIKTRGQQVTLRCSSQSGHNTVSWYQQALGQGPQFIFQYYREEENGRGNFPPRFSGLQFPNYSSELNVNALELDDSALYLCASSSFGQNTGELFFGEGSRLTVL.